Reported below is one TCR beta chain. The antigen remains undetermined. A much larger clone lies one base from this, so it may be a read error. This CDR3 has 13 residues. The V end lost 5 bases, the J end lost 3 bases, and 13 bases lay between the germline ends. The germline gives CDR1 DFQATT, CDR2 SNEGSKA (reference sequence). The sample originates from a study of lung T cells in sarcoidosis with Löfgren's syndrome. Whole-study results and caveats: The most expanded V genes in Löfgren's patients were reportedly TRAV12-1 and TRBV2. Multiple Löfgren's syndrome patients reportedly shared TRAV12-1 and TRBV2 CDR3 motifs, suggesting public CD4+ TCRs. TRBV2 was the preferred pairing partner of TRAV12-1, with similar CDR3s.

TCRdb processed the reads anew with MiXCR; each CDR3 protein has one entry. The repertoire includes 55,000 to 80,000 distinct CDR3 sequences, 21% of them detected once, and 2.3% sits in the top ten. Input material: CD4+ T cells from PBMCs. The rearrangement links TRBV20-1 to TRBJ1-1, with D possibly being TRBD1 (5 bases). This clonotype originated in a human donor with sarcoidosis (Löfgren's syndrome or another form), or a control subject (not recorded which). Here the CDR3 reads CSAPGALHTEAFF. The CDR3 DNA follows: TGCAGTGCTCCCGGGGCGCTCCACACTGAAGCTTTCTTT.